The clone carrying this T cell receptor beta chain was seen a single time. TCRdb keeps only in-frame clones here, not all; method: immunoSEQ multiplex PCR. The sample lists roughly 70,000 clones, about nine tenths occurring once. This record comes from a study of blood T cell repertoires in COVID-19. The ends were cut back, 3 bases at V and 1 base at J, with 16 bases in the middle. This CDR3 has 16 residues. Germline values: CDR1 SGDLS, CDR2 YYNGEE. What was sequenced was peripheral blood. The clonotype comes from a human donor with active COVID-19. The donor label of this sample is uncertain. The rearrangement links TRBV9 to TRBJ1-1, with a possible D match to TRBD1 (6 bases). CDR3 sequence: CASSGGRDTGNTEAFF. The CDR3 bases are TGTGCCAGCAGCGGGGGGAGGGACACGGGGAACACTGAAGCTTTCTTT.